This TCR beta chain derives from a study of CD8 T cells in Susac syndrome. This clonotype occurred once. The CDR3 is made up of 15 amino acids. The germline gives CDR1 SGDLS, CDR2 YYNGEE. With 4 bases clipped from V and 4 bases from J, the junction kept 4 bases outside the gene matches. cDNA came from 0.5 to 1 ug RNA primed by random hexamers. Each CDR3 protein gets one entry after TCRdb re-called the immunoSEQ multiplex PCR reads with MiXCR. Among about 300,000 distinct CDR3 sequences listed, around nine tenths were seen once. This sequence joins TRBV9 and TRBJ2-2; 10 bases agree with TRBD1. Sequencing was carried out using CD8+ T cells from PBMCs. The sequence came from a human donor with multiple sclerosis. The DNA of the CDR3 is TGTGCCAGCAGCTTGACAGGGGGCTTCACCGGGGAGCTGTTTTTT. It specifies CASSLTGGFTGELFF.